The next 7 T cell receptor beta chains were all read from a single sample in a study of T-cell memory formation after mild COVID-19. TCRdb independently ran MiXCR on the 5' RACE reads; one entry per CDR3 protein. The data contain about 340,000 distinct CDR3 sequences, 15% to 20% of them singletons. Input material: PBMCs or a T cell subset sorted from them (not recorded which). All receptors derive from a man younger than 30 who had mild COVID-19 (a few samples of this study predate the infection). Cell type and time point are not known.

This clonotype showed up just a few times. The chain joins TRBV4-3 to TRBJ2-3; unclear D gene. CDR1 is LGHNA and CDR2 is YSLEER in the germline V gene. The ends were cut back, 4 bases at V and 1 base at J, with 9 bases in the middle. The CDR3 runs to 14 residues. The CDR3 protein is CASSRMTRTDTQYF. DNA for the CDR3: TGCGCCAGCAGCCGCATGACTCGCACAGATACGCAGTATTTT.

This clonotype has just a few counts. The chain employs TRBV7-3 and TRBJ2-5; TRBD2 agrees at 7 bases. The V segment lost 5 bases and the J segment 3 bases; nucleotides outside the gene matches: 9. CDR3 size: 15 residues. Germline V gene lookup returns CDR1 SGHTA and CDR2 FQGTGA. CDR3 sequence (DNA): TGTGCCAGCAGCCCCCGACTAGCTCCTGAAGAGACCCAGTACTTC. This gives the protein CASSPRLAPEETQYF.

This clonotype was counted ten times or more. The V call is TRBV20-1, the J call TRBJ2-1; 8 bases match TRBD1. The germline gives CDR1 DFQATT, CDR2 SNEGSKA (reference sequence). CDR3 size: 15 residues. The V and J ends lost 0 bases and 2 bases, in that order; junction bases with no gene match: 3. The CDR3 sequence: CSARDRQGPYNEQFF. DNA for the CDR3: TGCAGTGCTAGAGATCGACAGGGGCCCTACAATGAGCAGTTCTTC.

The chain joins TRBV4-3 to TRBJ2-5; a weak D match, TRBD2 (5 bases). Germline CDR1 LGHNA, CDR2 YSLEER. V dropped 0 bases and J dropped 11 bases, with 13 bases sitting between them. The CDR3 sequence is 13 residues long. The DNA for the CDR3 is TGCGCCAGCAGCCAAGACCTCGGGGTCCGGCAGTACTTC. This gives the protein CASSQDLGVRQYF.

This clonotype was seen only a few times. This sequence joins TRBV4-2 and TRBJ2-1, with D uncertain. This CDR3 spans 12 amino acids. Germline V CDR1 and CDR2: LGHNA, YNFKEQ. V was shortened by 4 bases and J by 10 bases, with 11 bases between the two germline ends. CDR3 loop: CASSPKVEEQFF. The CDR3 DNA sequence: TGTGCCAGCAGCCCTAAGGTAGAGGAGCAGTTCTTC.

This clonotype turned up a few times. The chain has TRBV12-3 or TRBV12-4 and TRBJ1-2; D is perhaps TRBD1 (5 bases). Trimming removed 6 bases at V and 5 bases at J, with 16 bases between. The CDR3 is 14 amino acids. The CDR3 DNA reads as TGTGCCAGCAGGGCGGCGGGGGTAGGGTATGGCTACACCTTC. The encoded protein is CASRAAGVGYGYTF.

A few counts support this clonotype. The chain recombines TRBV20-1 with TRBJ2-7, with a weak D call TRBD1 (5 bases). The CDR3 is 13 amino acids. The V gene lost 3 bases and the J gene lost 2 bases, with 11 bases spanning the gap. Per germline, CDR1 DFQATT and CDR2 SNEGSKA (reference sequence). CDR3 nucleotides: TGCAGTGCTAGCTCCGACAGAACCTACGAGCAGTACGTC. Translating it yields CSASSDRTYEQYV.